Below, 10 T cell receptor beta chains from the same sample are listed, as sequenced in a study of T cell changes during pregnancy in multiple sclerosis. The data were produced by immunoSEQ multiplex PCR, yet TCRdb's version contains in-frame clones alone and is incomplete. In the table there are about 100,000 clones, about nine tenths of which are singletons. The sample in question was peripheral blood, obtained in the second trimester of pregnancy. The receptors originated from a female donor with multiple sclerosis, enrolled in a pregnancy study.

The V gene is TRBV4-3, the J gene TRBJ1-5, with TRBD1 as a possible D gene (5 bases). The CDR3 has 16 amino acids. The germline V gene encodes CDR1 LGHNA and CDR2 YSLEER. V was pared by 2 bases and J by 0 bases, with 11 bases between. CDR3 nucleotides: TGCGCCAGCAGCCAATTCGCAGGGAATAGCAATCAGCCCCAGCATTTT. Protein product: CASSQFAGNSNQPQHF.

The CDR3 loop reads CASSYGTGGGEQYF. DNA of the CDR3: TGTGCCAGCAGTTACGGGACAGGGGGCGGTGAGCAGTACTTC. The chain couples TRBV2 to TRBJ2-7; 12 bases are shared with TRBD1. Germline V lookup: CDR1 SNHLY, CDR2 FYNNEI. CDR3 length: 14 amino acids. V trimming: 5 bases; J trimming: 7 bases; junction bases outside the gene matches: 6.

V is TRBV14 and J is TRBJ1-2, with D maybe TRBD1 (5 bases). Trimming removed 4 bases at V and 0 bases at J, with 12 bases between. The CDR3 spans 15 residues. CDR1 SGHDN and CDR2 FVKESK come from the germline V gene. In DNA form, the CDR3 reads TGTGCCAGCAGCCCGTCAGGGCGCCCTAACTATGGCTACACCTTC. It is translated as CASSPSGRPNYGYTF.

The CDR3: CATGLAGGYEQYF. CDR3 sequence (DNA): TGTGCCACAGGACTAGCGGGGGGATACGAGCAGTACTTC. The chain is built from TRBV6-5 and TRBJ2-7; 14 bases fit TRBD2. This CDR3 is built from 13 residues. The V gene's germline CDR1 is MNHEY and CDR2 SVGAGI. Trimming took 10 bases from V and 4 from J; bases not matched to a gene: 3.

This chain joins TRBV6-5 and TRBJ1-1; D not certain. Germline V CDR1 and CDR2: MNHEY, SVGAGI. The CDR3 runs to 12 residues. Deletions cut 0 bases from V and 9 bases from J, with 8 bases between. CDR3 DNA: TGTGCCAGCAGTTACTCGGAGGGTAAAGCTTTCTTT. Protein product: CASSYSEGKAFF.

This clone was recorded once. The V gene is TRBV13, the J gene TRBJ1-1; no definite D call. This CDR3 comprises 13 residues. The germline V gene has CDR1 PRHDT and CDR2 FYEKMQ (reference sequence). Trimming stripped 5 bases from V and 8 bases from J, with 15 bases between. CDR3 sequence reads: CASSVRLPHEAFF. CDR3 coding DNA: TGTGCCAGCAGCGTAAGACTACCACACGAAGCTTTCTTT.

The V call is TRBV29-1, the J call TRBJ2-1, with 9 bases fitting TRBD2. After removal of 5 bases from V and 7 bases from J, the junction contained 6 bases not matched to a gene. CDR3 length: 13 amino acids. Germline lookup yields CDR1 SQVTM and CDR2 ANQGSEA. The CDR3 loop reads CSVSASGKNEQFF. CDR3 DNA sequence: TGCAGCGTTTCGGCTAGCGGGAAAAATGAGCAGTTCTTC.

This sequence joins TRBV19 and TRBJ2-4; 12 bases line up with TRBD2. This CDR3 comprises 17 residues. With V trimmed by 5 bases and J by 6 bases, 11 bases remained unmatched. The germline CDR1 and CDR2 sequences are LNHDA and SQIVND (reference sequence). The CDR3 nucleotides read TGTGCCAGTAGTGGCCGGCTAGCGGGAGGGCCGGGAAACATTCAGTACTTC. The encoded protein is CASSGRLAGGPGNIQYF.

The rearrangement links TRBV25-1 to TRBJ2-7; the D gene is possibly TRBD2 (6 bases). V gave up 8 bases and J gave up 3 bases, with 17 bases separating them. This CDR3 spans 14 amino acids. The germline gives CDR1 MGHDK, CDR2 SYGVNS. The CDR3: CASSPVAVGYEQYF. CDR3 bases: TGTGCCAGCTCCCCTGTAGCGGTCGGCTACGAGCAGTACTTC.

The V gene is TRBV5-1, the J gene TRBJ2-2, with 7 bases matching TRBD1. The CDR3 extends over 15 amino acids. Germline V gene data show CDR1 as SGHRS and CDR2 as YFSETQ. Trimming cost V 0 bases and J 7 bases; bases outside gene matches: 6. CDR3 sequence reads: CASSLDGTGVGELFF. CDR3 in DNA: TGCGCCAGCAGCTTGGACGGTACAGGGGTCGGGGAGCTGTTTTTT. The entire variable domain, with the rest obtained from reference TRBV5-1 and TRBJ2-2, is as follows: KAGVTQTPRYLIKTRGQQVTLSCSPISGHRSVSWYQQTPGQGLQFLFEYFSETQRNKGNFPGRFSGRQFSNSRSEMNVSTLELGDSALYLCASSLDGTGVGELFFGEGSRLTVL.